Listed below are T cell receptor beta chains from one sample, sequenced in a study of CD8+ T cells in alopecia areata. Generated by immunoSEQ multiplex PCR, the TCRdb table keeps only in-frame clones and is missing some. In the table there are about 190,000 clones, around 56% of which are singletons. Material: CD4+ T cells sorted from blood, obtained at week 4, from a patient treated with tofacitinib. These TCRs come from a human donor with alopecia areata. Both conserved end residues are trimmed from each CDR3.

V gene	J gene	CDR3 protein
TRBV29-1	TRBJ2-7	SVVRGLGEQY
TRBV11-2	TRBJ1-2	ASSLGTGSGGYT
TRBV29-1	TRBJ2-7	SVATGFVVREQY
TRBV5-1	TRBJ1-2	ASSLGVTPAYGYT
TRBV11-2	TRBJ2-1	ASSLEAAGKQF
TRBV25-1	TRBJ1-5	ASSEPGPGKPQH
TRBV11-2	TRBJ2-1	ASSSGTSGRGEQF
TRBV10-3	TRBJ1-4	AISGARGTNEKLF
TRBV30	TRBJ1-1	AWSRTVDTEAF
TRBV2	TRBJ1-2	ASSAGTGNYGYT
TRBV2	TRBJ2-7	ASRVTYEQY
TRBV27	TRBJ1-1	ASSGLRGTEAF
TRBV29-1	TRBJ1-1	SVAEAF
TRBV10-3	TRBJ2-5	AISEPVRGQETQY
TRBV6-6	TRBJ1-1	ASRPGVNTEAF
TRBV11-2	TRBJ2-7	ASSLGTGGYEQY
TRBV29-1	TRBJ1-2	SVTGGDGYGYT
TRBV7-9	TRBJ2-7	ASIFQGEQY
TRBV30	TRBJ1-2	AWSVPGRPLYGYT
TRBV19	TRBJ2-3	ASSIGVAGTDTQY
TRBV9	TRBJ2-7	ASSGTGLLGGEQY
TRBV30	TRBJ2-3	AWSVPGGDSTDTQY